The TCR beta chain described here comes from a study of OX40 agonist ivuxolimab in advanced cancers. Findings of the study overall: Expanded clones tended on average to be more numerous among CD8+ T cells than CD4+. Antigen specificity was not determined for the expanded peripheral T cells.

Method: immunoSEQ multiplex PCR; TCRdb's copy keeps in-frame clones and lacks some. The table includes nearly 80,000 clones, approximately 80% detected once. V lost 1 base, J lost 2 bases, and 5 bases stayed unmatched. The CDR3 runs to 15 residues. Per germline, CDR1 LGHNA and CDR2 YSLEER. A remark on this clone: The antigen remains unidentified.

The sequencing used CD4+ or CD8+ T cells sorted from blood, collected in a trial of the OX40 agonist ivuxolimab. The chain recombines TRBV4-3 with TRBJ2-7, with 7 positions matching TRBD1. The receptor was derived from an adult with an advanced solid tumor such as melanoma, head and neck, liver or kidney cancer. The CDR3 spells CASSQGSGTAYEQYF. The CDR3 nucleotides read TGCGCCAGCAGCCAAGGTTCCGGGACAGCCTACGAGCAGTACTTC.